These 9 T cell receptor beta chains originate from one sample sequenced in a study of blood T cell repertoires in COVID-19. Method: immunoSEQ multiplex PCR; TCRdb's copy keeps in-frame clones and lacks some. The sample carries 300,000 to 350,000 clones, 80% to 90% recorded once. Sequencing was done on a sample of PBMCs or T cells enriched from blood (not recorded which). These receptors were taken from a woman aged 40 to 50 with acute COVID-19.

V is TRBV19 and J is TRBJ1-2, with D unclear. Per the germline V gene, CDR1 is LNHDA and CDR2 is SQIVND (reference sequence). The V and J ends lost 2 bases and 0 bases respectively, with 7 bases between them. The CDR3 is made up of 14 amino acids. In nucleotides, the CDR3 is TGTGCCAGTAGTATACTACGTCCTAACTATGGCTACACCTTC. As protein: CASSILRPNYGYTF.

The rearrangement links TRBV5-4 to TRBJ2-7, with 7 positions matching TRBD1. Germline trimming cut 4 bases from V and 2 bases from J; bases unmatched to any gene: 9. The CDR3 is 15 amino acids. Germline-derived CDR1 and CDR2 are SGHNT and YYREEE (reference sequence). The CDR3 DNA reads TGTGCCAGCAGCACCGGGACAGCCGGAACCTACGAGCAGTACTTC. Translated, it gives CASSTGTAGTYEQYF.

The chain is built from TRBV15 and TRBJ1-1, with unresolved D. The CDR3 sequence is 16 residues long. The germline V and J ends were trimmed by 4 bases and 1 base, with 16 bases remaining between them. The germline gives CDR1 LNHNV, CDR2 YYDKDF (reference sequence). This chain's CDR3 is CATSIGASRRNTEAFF. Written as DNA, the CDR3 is TGTGCCACCAGCATAGGAGCTTCAAGGCGGAACACTGAAGCTTTCTTT.

CDR3 in amino acids: CASRLTGTGGEKLFF. In DNA, the CDR3 is TGCGCCAGCAGACTTACCGGGACAGGGGGTGAAAAACTGTTTTTT. The rearrangement uses TRBV5-1 and TRBJ1-4; 11 nucleotides line up with TRBD1. This CDR3 has 15 amino acids. CDR1 and CDR2 from the germline V gene are SGHRS and YFSETQ. V trimming: 5 bases; J trimming: 7 bases; junction bases outside the gene matches: 7.

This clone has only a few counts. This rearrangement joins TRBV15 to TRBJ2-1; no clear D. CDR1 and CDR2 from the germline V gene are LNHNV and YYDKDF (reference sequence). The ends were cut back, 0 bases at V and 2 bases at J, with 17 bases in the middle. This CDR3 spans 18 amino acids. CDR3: CATSREEAMRWTYNEQFF. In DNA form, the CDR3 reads TGTGCCACCAGCAGAGAAGAGGCGATGAGGTGGACCTACAATGAGCAGTTCTTC.

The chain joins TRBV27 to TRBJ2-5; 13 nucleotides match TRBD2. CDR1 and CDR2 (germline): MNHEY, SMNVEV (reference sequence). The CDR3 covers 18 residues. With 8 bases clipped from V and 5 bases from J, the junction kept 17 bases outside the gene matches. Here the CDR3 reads CASASTSSGLAGVETQYF. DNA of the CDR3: TGTGCCAGCGCTTCCACCAGCTCCGGACTAGCGGGAGTGGAGACCCAGTACTTC.

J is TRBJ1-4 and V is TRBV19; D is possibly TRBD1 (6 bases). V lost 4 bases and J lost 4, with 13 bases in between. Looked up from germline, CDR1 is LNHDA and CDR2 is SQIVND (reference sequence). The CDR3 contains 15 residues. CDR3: CASSKRQVHNEKLFF. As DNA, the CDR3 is TGTGCCAGTAGTAAGCGACAGGTTCATAATGAAAAACTGTTTTTT.

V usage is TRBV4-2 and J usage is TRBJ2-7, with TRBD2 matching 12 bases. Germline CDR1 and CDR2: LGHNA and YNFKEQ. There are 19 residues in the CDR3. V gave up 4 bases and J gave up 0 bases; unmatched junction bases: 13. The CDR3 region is CASSLGRTLAGGNSYEQYF. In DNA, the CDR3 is TGTGCCAGCAGCCTGGGACGCACCCTAGCGGGAGGGAACTCCTACGAGCAGTACTTC.

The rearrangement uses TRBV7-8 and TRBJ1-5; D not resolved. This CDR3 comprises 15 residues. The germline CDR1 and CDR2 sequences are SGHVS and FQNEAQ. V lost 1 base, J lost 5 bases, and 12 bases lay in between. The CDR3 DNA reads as TGTGCCAGCAGCTTAGGAGTTGAATTCTATCAGCCCCAGCATTTT. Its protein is CASSLGVEFYQPQHF.